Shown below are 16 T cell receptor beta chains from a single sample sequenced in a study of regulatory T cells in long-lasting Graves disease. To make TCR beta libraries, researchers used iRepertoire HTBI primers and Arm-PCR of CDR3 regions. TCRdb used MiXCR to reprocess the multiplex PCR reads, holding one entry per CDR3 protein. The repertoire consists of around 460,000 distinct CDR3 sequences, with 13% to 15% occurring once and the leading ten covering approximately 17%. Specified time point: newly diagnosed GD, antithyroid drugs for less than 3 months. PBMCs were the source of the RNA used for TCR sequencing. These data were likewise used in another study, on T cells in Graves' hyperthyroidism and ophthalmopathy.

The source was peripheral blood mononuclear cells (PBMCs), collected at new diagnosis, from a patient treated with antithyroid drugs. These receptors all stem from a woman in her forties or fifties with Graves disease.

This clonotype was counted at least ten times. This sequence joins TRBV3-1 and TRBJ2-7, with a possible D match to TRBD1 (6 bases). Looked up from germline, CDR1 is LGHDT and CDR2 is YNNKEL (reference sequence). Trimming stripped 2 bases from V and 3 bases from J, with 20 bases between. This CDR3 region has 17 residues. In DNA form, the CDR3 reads TGTGCCAGCAGCCAACATACTCCCGGGACAAGATACTACGAGCAGTACTTC. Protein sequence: CASSQHTPGTRYYEQYF.

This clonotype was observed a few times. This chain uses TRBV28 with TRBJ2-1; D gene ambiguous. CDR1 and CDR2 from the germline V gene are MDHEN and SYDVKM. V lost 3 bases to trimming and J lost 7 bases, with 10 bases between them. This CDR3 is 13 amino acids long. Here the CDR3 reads CASSFSSGNEQFF. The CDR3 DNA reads TGTGCCAGCAGTTTTTCTAGTGGTAATGAGCAGTTCTTC. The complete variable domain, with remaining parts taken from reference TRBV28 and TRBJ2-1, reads DVKVTQSSRYLVKRTGEKVFLECVQDMDHENMFWYRQDPGLGLRLIYFSYDVKMKEKGDIPEGYSVSREKKERFSLILESASTNQTSMYLCASSFSSGNEQFFGPGTRLTVL.

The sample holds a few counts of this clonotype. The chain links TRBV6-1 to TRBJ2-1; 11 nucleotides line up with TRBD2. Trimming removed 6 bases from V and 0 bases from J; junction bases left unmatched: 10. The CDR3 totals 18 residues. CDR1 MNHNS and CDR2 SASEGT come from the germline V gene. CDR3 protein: CASSRVSSGRSSYNEQFF. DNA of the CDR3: TGTGCCAGCAGCCGAGTTTCTAGCGGGAGGAGCTCCTACAATGAGCAGTTCTTC.

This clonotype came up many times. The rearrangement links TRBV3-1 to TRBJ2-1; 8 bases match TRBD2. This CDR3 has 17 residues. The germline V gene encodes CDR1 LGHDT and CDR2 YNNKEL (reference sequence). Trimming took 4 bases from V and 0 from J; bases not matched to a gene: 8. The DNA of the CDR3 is TGTGCCAGCAGCCCCGCCCTCGGGAGGGCCTCCTACAATGAGCAGTTCTTC. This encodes CASSPALGRASYNEQFF.

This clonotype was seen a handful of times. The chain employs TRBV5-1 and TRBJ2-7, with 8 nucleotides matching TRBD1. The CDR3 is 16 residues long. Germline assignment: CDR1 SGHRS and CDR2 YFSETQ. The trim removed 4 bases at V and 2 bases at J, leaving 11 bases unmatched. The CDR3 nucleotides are TGCGCCAGCAGCCCCACCGGGACAGGCCTGGCCTACGAGCAGTACTTC. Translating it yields CASSPTGTGLAYEQYF.

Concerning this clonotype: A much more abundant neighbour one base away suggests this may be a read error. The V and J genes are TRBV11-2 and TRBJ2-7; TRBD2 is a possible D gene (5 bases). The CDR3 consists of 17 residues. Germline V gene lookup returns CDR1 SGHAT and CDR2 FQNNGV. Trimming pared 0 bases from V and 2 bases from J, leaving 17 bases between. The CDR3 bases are TGTGCCAGCAGCTTAGAAACTCATAGCGCCGGTCCCTACGAGCAGTACTTC. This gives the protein CASSLETHSAGPYEQYF.

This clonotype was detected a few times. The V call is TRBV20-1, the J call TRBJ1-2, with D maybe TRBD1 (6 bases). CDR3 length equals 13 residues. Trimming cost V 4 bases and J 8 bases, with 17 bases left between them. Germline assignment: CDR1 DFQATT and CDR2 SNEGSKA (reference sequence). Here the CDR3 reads CSATGGPLRGYTF. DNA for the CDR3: TGCAGTGCTACGGGGGGCCCTTTGCGGGGCTACACCTTC.

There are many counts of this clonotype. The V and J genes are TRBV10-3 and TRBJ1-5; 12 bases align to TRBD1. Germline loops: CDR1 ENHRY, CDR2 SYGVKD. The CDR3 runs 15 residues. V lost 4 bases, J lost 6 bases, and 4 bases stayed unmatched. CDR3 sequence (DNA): TGTGCCATCAGTGCCGGGACAGGGGGCTCTCAGCCCCAGCATTTT. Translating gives CAISAGTGGSQPQHF.

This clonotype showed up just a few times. CDR3 in amino acids: CATQTGDAGELFF. CDR3 coding DNA: TGTGCCACCCAGACAGGGGATGCCGGGGAGCTGTTTTTT. V gene TRBV24-1 combines with J gene TRBJ2-2, with 8 bases matching TRBD1. This CDR3 is 13 amino acids long. Germline V gene lookup returns CDR1 KGHDR and CDR2 SFDVKD. Germline trimming cut 9 bases from V and 6 bases from J; bases unmatched to any gene: 5.

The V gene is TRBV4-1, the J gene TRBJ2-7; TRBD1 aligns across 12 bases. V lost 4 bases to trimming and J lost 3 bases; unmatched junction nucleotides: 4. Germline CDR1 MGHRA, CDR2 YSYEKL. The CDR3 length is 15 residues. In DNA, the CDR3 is TGCGCCAGCAGCCGAGGGACAGGGGGCCTCTACGAGCAGTACTTC. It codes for CASSRGTGGLYEQYF.

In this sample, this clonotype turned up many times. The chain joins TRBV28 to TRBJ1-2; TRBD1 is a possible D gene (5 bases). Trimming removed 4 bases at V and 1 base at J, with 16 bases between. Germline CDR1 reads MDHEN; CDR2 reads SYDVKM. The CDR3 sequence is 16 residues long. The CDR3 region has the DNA TGTGCCAGCAGTTCTCCGGGGGAGTCCGGTAACTATGGCTACACCTTC. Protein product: CASSSPGESGNYGYTF.

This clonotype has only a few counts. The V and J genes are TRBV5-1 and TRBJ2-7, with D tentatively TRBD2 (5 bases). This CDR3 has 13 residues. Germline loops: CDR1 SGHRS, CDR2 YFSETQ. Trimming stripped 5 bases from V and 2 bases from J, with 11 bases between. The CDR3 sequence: CASSSEGPYEQYF. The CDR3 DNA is TGCGCCAGCAGTTCCGAGGGCCCCTACGAGCAGTACTTC.

For the CDR3, the DNA is TGTGCCAGCAGACAAGCGGGCCACCCAAATCAGCCCCAGCATTTT. Amino acids: CASRQAGHPNQPQHF. This sequence joins TRBV5-5 and TRBJ1-5, with D unclear. This CDR3 has 15 residues. V lost 5 bases to trimming and J lost 4 bases, with 16 bases between them. Germline V CDR1 and CDR2: SGHKS, YYEKEE (reference sequence).

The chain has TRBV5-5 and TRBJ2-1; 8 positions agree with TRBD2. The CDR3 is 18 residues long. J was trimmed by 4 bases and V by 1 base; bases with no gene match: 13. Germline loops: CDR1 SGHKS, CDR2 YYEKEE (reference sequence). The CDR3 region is CASSLWNLVTSGYNEQFF. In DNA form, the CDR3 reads TGTGCCAGCAGCTTGTGGAATTTGGTCACTAGCGGTTACAATGAGCAGTTCTTC. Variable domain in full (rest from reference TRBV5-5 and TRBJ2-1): DAGVTQSPTHLIKTRGQQVTLRCSPISGHKSVSWYQQVLGQGPQFIFQYYEKEERGRGNFPDRFSARQFPNYSSELNVNALLLGDSALYLCASSLWNLVTSGYNEQFFGPGTRLTVL.

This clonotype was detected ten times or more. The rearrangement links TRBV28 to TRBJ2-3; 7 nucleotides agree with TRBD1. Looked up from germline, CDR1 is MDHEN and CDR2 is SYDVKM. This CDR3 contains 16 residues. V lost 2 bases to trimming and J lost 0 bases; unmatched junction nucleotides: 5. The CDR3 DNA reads TGTGCCAGCAGTTTAGTAGGGGGCGTAAGCACAGATACGCAGTATTTT. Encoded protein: CASSLVGGVSTDTQYF.

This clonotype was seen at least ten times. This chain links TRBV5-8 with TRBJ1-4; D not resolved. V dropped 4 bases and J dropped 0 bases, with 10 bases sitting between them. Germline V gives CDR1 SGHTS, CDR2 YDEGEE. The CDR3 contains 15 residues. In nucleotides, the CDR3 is TGTGCCAGCAGCGGAATCCCCTCAACTAATGAAAAACTGTTTTTT. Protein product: CASSGIPSTNEKLFF.